This T cell receptor (beta chain) was retrieved from a study of cytomegalovirus exposure and HLA in healthy donors (dated by TCRdb to about 2017). Regarding the research as a whole: According to an earlier analysis of 587 of the donors, some 180 million T cells yielded 90 million to 130 million unique TCR beta sequences and around 280 Gb of sequence data. About 300 gigabases of sequencing data and roughly 81 million unique TCR sequences made up an early release that covered approximately 650 HLA-typed donors. The study used immunosequencing to profile the T cell repertoires of under 700 subjects and linked those repertoires to cytomegalovirus serostatus. In a later genetic analysis, genome-wide SNP genotypes for about 55% of the roughly 700 donors were used, and that subset was treated as a discovery cohort. Among 350 to 400 genotyped donors of the cohort, an average of around 240,000 unique TCR beta nucleotide sequences were sequenced per donor, around a sixth of them non-productive. The study was designed to test whether signatures of past pathogen exposure could be identified by cataloging public T cell receptors. An earlier analysis of 500 to 750 of the donors applied high-throughput TCR beta sequencing to assess whether each TCR beta V gene segment acted as functional or pseudogenic. To predict cytomegalovirus infection status, the study combined high-throughput TCR immunosequencing, statistical association of individual TCRs with disease status, and machine learning. HLA typing covered class I and class II loci at four-digit resolution. In addition to the first cohort of approximately 670 subjects, a separate validation cohort of 130 or so different subjects was used. The later analysis used no new phenotypic data to find candidate immune exposures, relying instead on TCR beta sequences and their occurrence across donors. A later analysis re-analyzed previously published TCR beta repertoires from approximately 700 donors and added high-resolution HLA genotyping to study TCR occurrence patterns. Typing coverage differed by locus: A, B, C, DRB1 and DQB1 were typed in about 620-640 donors, DQA1 in approximately 520, DPA1 in 606, and DPB1 in 400 to 480. Donor age, sex, ethnicity and CMV serostatus were collected together with the repertoire data. All discovery cohort repertoires had been generated using a single sequencing platform. Among the roughly 380 genotyped donors, approximately 81% belonged to the genetic ancestry cluster associated with self-reported Caucasian donors. Because of strong linkage in the cohort, four to six DR-DQ haplotypes were treated as single units for association and clustering.

The cohort consisted of more than 650 healthy bone marrow donors. At the time of sampling, every cohort member was nominally healthy, though immune exposures that went unrecorded were likely present. The donor was CMV seropositive and was included in the group of almost 300 seropositive cohort members. A peripheral blood sample was provided by each donor, and peripheral blood mononuclear cells were used for TCR beta sequencing. Genomic DNA extraction from the blood cell samples was performed with the Qiagen DNeasy Blood Extraction Kit. This clone was counted once. There is no known antigen for this receptor. No much larger clonotype is one base removed from it; base qualities were not supplied. Counted from cysteine to phenylalanine, this CDR3 has 14 amino acids. Only CDR3 DNA is held: 42 bases, read in frame from base 1. V ends up 6 bases short and J 1 base short, with an unmatched junction base count of 4. As encoded in the germline V gene, CDR1 is SNHLY while CDR2 is FYNNEI.

Findings and caveats that apply to the study as a whole: Assigning TCR associations to individual alleles was difficult when HLA alleles, especially DR and DQ, strongly co-occurred. A later genetic analysis reported fewer N-insertions in productive TCRs among donors in an Asian-associated ancestry cluster than the roughly 700-donor mean. The presence/absence analyses assumed that sequencing depth was roughly uniform across donors, and that assumption may not be true. A cluster of highly shared sequence variants was judged likely to be a technical artifact of the sequencing pipeline. While some public TCRs were present in many individuals, most TCR sequences turned up only very rarely across donors. According to a later analysis, TCR association rates differed among HLA loci, with DRB1 alleles showing the most associated TCRs and HLA-C alleles showing the fewest. In a later analysis, HLA-associated TCR beta chains were found to be more clonally expanded and to have lower generation probabilities than equally common non-associated chains. Some IMGT-functional V segments, including TRBV6-2 and TRBV6-3, could not be distinguished by the 87-base-pair reads and were therefore excluded. Over 15 rarely observed V segments, including chromosome 9 orphons, were excluded from the earlier analysis of approximately 500 of the donors because counts were too low. In a later genetic analysis, a missense DCLRE1C variant was associated with V-gene and J-gene trimming of TCR beta chains, and the association was replicated in an independent cohort. According to a later analysis, parvovirus B19, influenza, CMV and Epstein-Barr virus appeared linked to several top co-occurrence clusters. According to the authors, the approach could potentially be generalized to other disease states and immunological phenotypes. In the study, about 150 TCR beta chains were listed as associated with cytomegalovirus. This cohort had only TCR beta chains sequenced, and the lack of alpha or paired-chain data limited which features could be detected. In an earlier analysis of 450 to 750 of the donors, most TCR beta V segments appeared in productive rearrangements about 87% or about 30% of the time, broadly matching IMGT annotations. Cytomegalovirus status was reported to be diagnosed by the classifier with high specificity and sensitivity in both the original and validation cohorts. A further reported finding was that TCR beta sequences accurately predicted the HLA-A and HLA-B alleles for most subjects in the first cohort. According to a later analysis, most CMV-associated TCR beta chains appeared to be HLA-restricted, and the HLA associations seemed to be driven largely by CMV exposure. Three of the identified cytomegalovirus-associated TCR beta chains were confirmed in vitro to be specific for cytomegalovirus antigens. Because HLA typing was missing for some donors at each locus, association tests included only the typed subset. In a later analysis, 16,951 TCR beta sequences were associated with specific HLA alleles at a false discovery rate of 0.05. For the cohort, immune exposure information was limited to CMV serostatus. Correlated functional status among segregating V segments might reflect linkage disequilibrium, but an unknown experimental factor could not be ruled out.

The protocol used for the library was the immunoSEQ multiplex PCR assay. A mixture of 60 forward primers for TCR Vbeta segments and 13 reverse primers for TCR Jbeta segments was used in the multiplex PCR. The CDR3 region of rearranged TCR beta genes was amplified from genomic DNA by a multiplex PCR assay. Amplified TCR beta libraries were sequenced as 87-base-pair reads on the Illumina HiSeq System. The authors' analysis ran thus. In a later analysis, 77 million or so unique TCR beta chains were counted across the roughly 670 repertoires, and around 10 million of these chains were shared by at least two donors. A nearest-neighbor algorithm error-corrected the raw reads and collapsed the reads into unique sequences, merging closely related sequences to remove PCR and sequencing errors. To assign V, D and J gene segments, CDR3 sequences were aligned to IMGT reference sequences. For a sequence to be retained, a match of at least six nucleotides was required to both a V gene segment and a J gene segment. Rearrangements were classified as productive when the CDR3 lacked stop codons and remained in frame with V and J, and all other rearrangements were classified as non-productive. CDR3 was defined by IMGT convention, running from the second conserved V-encoded cysteine to the conserved J-encoded phenylalanine. The earlier analysis of about 640 of the donors excluded any sequence lacking an unambiguous match to a single V gene segment. In an earlier analysis of 500 to 750 of the donors, V segments were called functional above 56.7% productive rearrangements and were called segregating when the between-donor standard deviation exceeded 5%. A statistical classification framework was developed to diagnose cytomegalovirus status using the catalog of TCR beta chain sequences. In a later analysis, TCR nucleotide sequences were compared against IMGT/GENE-DB human TR gene sequences so that V and J genes could be assigned. In a later analysis, CDR3 sequences and most-parsimonious VDJ recombination scenarios were assigned using the TCRdist pipeline. A later analysis defined each TCR beta chain by its CDR3 amino acid sequence plus V-gene family, and excluded reads lacking a unique V-gene family. As a way to deal with suspected cross-contamination and a sequencing artifact, a later analysis dropped approximately 590 nucleotide sequences that were highly shared and had low generation probability. In a later analysis, a clonal expansion index was calculated for each public chain from normalized within-repertoire ranks of inferred template counts. A later analysis computed generation probabilities with a VDJ recombination model fitted to out-of-frame rearrangements, and checked the results against IGoR. In a later analysis, hypergeometric tests were used to score TCR-TCR, TCR-HLA and TCR-CMV co-occurrence, with a repertoire-size bias correction applied to TCR pairs. To estimate false discovery rates, a later analysis permuted the HLA or CMV assignments 20 times. In a later analysis, co-occurring TCRs were grouped using DBSCAN, and TCRdist sequence similarity was added for clustering within HLA-allele-positive subsets. Repertoires with fewer than 30,000 or more than 120,000 public chains were left out of co-occurrence clustering, as were about five repertoires with anomalous nucleotide sharing. TCRdb mirrors the immuneACCESS table, restricted to in-frame sequences. Some clones are absent from its copies; in checked studies, under half trace to an unresolved V gene, and the reason for the others is unknown. D and trimming come from the DNA, and the V and J calls and clone size come from that table. The sample records fewer than 150,000 clones, roughly 80% of which are singletons. The ten largest make up 4.9% of the sample.

The V and J segments used are TRBV2 and TRBJ1-2; TRBD1 aligns with 8 central bases. This TCR was recovered from a middle-aged man in good health and CMV-seropositive. The sample was PBMCs. The CDR3 protein: CASRRDRFNYGYTF. The DNA reads as follows: TGTGCCAGCAGAAGGGACAGGTTTAACTATGGCTACACCTTC.